These 15 T cell receptor beta chains originate from one sample sequenced in a study of T cells in localized non-small cell lung cancer. The protocol was immunoSEQ multiplex PCR, while the TCRdb copy is restricted to in-frame clones and leaves out a portion. This sample carries about 31,000 clones, about 89% of them seen once, and the ten largest clones take under 13%. The starting material was peripheral blood, obtained before any cancer treatment. The receptor source for this set is a woman aged 35-70 years with stage I lung adenocarcinoma.

The chain couples TRBV18 to TRBJ2-7; 9 nucleotides align to TRBD1. Per germline, CDR1 KGHSH and CDR2 LQKENI. The ends lost 3 bases at V and 6 bases at J; junction bases unmatched: 6. The CDR3 runs to 14 residues. The CDR3 loop reads CASSPRTGDGEQYF. The CDR3 DNA is TGTGCCAGCTCACCTAGGACAGGGGATGGCGAGCAGTACTTC.

The V gene is TRBV4-1, the J gene TRBJ1-4; no clear D. The CDR3 has 15 amino acids. The ends were cut back, 1 base at V and 1 base at J, with 7 bases in the middle. Germline-derived CDR1 and CDR2 are MGHRA and YSYEKL. DNA of the CDR3: TGCGCCAGCAGCCAAGTGATGGGAACTAATGAAAAACTGTTTTTT. Its protein is CASSQVMGTNEKLFF.

The rearrangement uses TRBV7-6 and TRBJ2-2; perhaps TRBD2 as D (6 bases). Deletions cut 9 bases from V and 3 bases from J, with 8 bases between. Germline-derived CDR1 and CDR2 are SGHVS and FNYEAQ. The CDR3 runs to 12 residues. The CDR3 loop reads CASRGDTGELFF. CDR3 nucleotide sequence: TGTGCCAGTCGCGGGGACACCGGGGAGCTGTTTTTT.

The V call is TRBV11-2, the J call TRBJ1-1, with D uncertain. Trimming pared 2 bases from V and 5 bases from J, leaving 12 bases between. CDR3 size: 14 residues. Germline V lookup: CDR1 SGHAT, CDR2 FQNNGV. CDR3 loop: CASSLLSIMTEAFF. The DNA for the CDR3 is TGTGCCAGCAGCTTACTATCCATTATGACTGAAGCTTTCTTT.

The J gene is TRBJ1-5, the V gene TRBV7-9, with D tentatively TRBD1 (6 bases). V was cut by 7 bases and J by 2 bases, with 21 bases left in between. The CDR3 sequence is 17 residues long. Germline assignment: CDR1 SEHNR and CDR2 FQNEAQ (reference sequence). CDR3 in amino acids: CASNPDDTGNGNQPQHF. The DNA for the CDR3 is TGTGCCAGCAACCCGGATGATACAGGGAACGGCAATCAGCCCCAGCATTTT.

V is TRBV19 and J is TRBJ2-7; 7 nucleotides agree with TRBD1. Germline V gene sequence: CDR1 LNHDA, CDR2 SQIVND (reference sequence). The trim removed 6 bases at V and 1 base at J, leaving 6 bases unmatched. The CDR3 has 14 amino acids. This chain's CDR3 is CASSLGGPSYEQYF. Here the CDR3 DNA reads TGTGCCAGTAGCCTAGGGGGCCCGTCCTACGAGCAGTACTTC.

The rearrangement links TRBV27 to TRBJ2-6; D unresolved. The CDR3 is 17 residues long. With 2 bases removed from V and 1 base from J, the gap between germline ends came to 12 bases. Germline V gene lookup returns CDR1 MNHEY and CDR2 SMNVEV (reference sequence). The CDR3 loop reads CASSLQALPSGANVLTF. In DNA form, the CDR3 reads TGTGCCAGCAGTTTACAGGCCCTCCCTTCTGGGGCCAACGTCCTGACTTTC.

This clone was picked up one time. The rearrangement links TRBV28 to TRBJ1-1; D remains ambiguous. Trimming took off 5 bases at V and 0 bases at J, with 7 bases between the two ends. Germline CDR1 reads MDHEN; CDR2 reads SYDVKM. The CDR3 loop spans 13 amino acids. CDR3 loop: CASSPALNTEAFF. CDR3 nucleotides: TGTGCCAGCAGTCCGGCTTTGAACACTGAAGCTTTCTTT.

V usage is TRBV7-2 and J usage is TRBJ1-1; no reliable D call. The germline gives CDR1 SGHTA, CDR2 FQGNSA. V shed 1 base and J shed 0 bases, with 6 bases lying between them. This CDR3 has 14 amino acids. The CDR3 reads CASSLDRLNTEAFF. For the CDR3, the DNA is TGTGCCAGCAGCTTAGACAGACTGAACACTGAAGCTTTCTTT.

The genes are TRBV7-3 and TRBJ2-1, with 11 bases identical to TRBD2. Germline assignment: CDR1 SGHTA and CDR2 FQGTGA. The CDR3 sequence is 18 residues long. V trimming: 2 bases; J trimming: 1 base; junction bases outside the gene matches: 7. CDR3 sequence (DNA): TGTGCCAGCAGCTTAGAGAAATTAGCGGGAGGGTCCTACAATGAGCAGTTCTTC. Protein product: CASSLEKLAGGSYNEQFF.

This clone showed up just once. J is TRBJ1-2 and V is TRBV18; no reliable D call. CDR3 size: 15 residues. With 1 base removed from V and 7 bases from J, the gap between germline ends came to 16 bases. Per the germline V gene, CDR1 is KGHSH and CDR2 is LQKENI. CDR3 nucleotides: TGTGCCAGCTCACCACGGAAGGGATTACCTGTTGGCTACACCTTC. Residues: CASSPRKGLPVGYTF.

The chain has TRBV9 and TRBJ1-2; tentative D call: TRBD1 (6 bases). The CDR3 runs 13 residues. Germline V CDR1 and CDR2: SGDLS, YYNGEE. Trimming removed 4 bases from V and 7 bases from J, with 14 bases in between. CDR3 region: CASSLQGKGGYTF. CDR3 DNA sequence: TGTGCCAGCAGCCTACAGGGCAAGGGTGGCTACACCTTC.

The V and J genes are TRBV10-2 and TRBJ2-5; no definite D call. The V and J ends lost 7 bases and 0 bases respectively, with 9 bases between them. Germline-derived CDR1 and CDR2 are WSHSY and SAAADI. CDR3 length: 13 amino acids. This CDR3 is CASIDGNQETQYF. DNA of the CDR3: TGCGCCAGCATCGACGGAAACCAAGAGACCCAGTACTTC.

This clone was seen once. V usage is TRBV28 and J usage is TRBJ1-5; 10 bases fit TRBD1. This CDR3 is built from 16 residues. Trimming at V came to 4 bases and at J to 3 bases, leaving 6 bases not matched to a gene. The germline V gene has CDR1 MDHEN and CDR2 SYDVKM. CDR3 sequence: CASSSPGQGYNQPQHF. Here the CDR3 DNA reads TGTGCCAGCAGTTCTCCGGGACAGGGGTACAATCAGCCCCAGCATTTT. Full variable domain (outside the CDR3, taken from reference TRBV28 and TRBJ1-5): DVKVTQSSRYLVKRTGEKVFLECVQDMDHENMFWYRQDPGLGLRLIYFSYDVKMKEKGDIPEGYSVSREKKERFSLILESASTNQTSMYLCASSSPGQGYNQPQHFGDGTRLSIL.

The rearrangement uses TRBV9 and TRBJ2-7; D gene ambiguous. The germline V gene has CDR1 SGDLS and CDR2 YYNGEE. The CDR3 sequence is 17 residues long. Trimming pared 3 bases from V and 3 bases from J, leaving 22 bases between. The CDR3 nucleotides read TGTGCCAGCAGCGCAGCCCCCCCCCGCCACGGCAGCTACGAGCAGTACTTC. Encoded protein: CASSAAPPRHGSYEQYF.